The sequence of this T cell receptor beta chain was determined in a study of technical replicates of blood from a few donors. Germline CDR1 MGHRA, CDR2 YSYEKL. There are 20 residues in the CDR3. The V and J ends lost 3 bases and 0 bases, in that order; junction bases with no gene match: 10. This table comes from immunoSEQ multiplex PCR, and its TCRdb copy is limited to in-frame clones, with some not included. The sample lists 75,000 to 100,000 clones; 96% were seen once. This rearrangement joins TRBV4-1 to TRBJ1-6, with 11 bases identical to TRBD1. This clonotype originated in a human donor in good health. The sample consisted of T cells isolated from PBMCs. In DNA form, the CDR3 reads TGCGCCAGCAGCCATGCCGGGACAGGGGGTAGCAGCTCCTATAATTCACCCCTCCACTTT. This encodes CASSHAGTGGSSSYNSPLHF.